This T cell receptor beta chain emerged from a study of identical twins. Points from the study as a whole: Memory repertoires showed no such pattern, whereas abundant cord blood beta clonotypes carried fewer insertions. The study reached conclusions through statistical analysis that was cross-sectional, not following the same donors.

Germline CDR1 DFQATT, CDR2 SNEGSKA (reference sequence). The CDR3 is made up of 13 amino acids. The ends lost 6 bases at V and 0 bases at J; junction bases unmatched: 2. The authors used template switching to add a universal primer site and gave cDNA unique molecular identifiers. MiXCR was run by TCRdb on the 5' RACE reads, yielding one entry per CDR3 protein. Of about 220,000 distinct CDR3 sequences listed, about a tenth are singletons. Remarks on this clonotype: Antigen specificity is unknown.

The sequencing sample was made of memory (CD45RO+) T cells sorted from blood. This TCR was sampled from a young woman in good health. This chain connects TRBV20-1 to TRBJ2-7; TRBD2 matches 10 bases. CDR3: CSASSGGSYEQYF. CDR3 coding DNA: TGCAGTGCCTCTAGCGGGGGCTCCTACGAGCAGTACTTC.